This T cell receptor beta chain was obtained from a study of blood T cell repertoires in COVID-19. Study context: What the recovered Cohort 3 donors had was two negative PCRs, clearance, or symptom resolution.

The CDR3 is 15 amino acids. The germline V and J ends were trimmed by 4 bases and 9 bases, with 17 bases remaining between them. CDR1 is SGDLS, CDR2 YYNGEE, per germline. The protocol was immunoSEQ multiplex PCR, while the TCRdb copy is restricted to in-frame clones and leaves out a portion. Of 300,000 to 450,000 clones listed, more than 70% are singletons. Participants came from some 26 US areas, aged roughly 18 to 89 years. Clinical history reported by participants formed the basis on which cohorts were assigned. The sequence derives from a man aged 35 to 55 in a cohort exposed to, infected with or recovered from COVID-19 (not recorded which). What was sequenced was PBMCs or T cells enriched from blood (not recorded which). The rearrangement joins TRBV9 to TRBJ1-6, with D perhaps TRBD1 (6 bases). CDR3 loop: CASSPQTTGRSPLHF. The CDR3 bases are TGTGCCAGCAGCCCCCAAACGACAGGACGTTCACCCCTCCACTTT.